Listed below are T cell receptor beta chains from one sample, sequenced in a study of beta chain features in type 1 diabetes. Data came from immunoSEQ multiplex PCR; TCRdb stores just in-frame clones and leaves some out. Among some 140,000 clones listed, 9.2% were seen once. The material sequenced was central memory CD4+ T cells from blood. The receptors originated from a man aged 18 to 30 in good health. Each CDR3 is given with its conserved first and last residue. A row's size may be missing; if present it is once, few, many or a size class.

v_call	clone_size	j_call	cdr3_aa
TRBV5-1	few	TRBJ2-1	CASSLWTSGAYNEQFF
TRBV7-2	few	TRBJ1-6	CASSPDGWGANSPLHF
TRBV5-8	-	TRBJ2-2	CASSAGQGKNTGELFF
TRBV19	few	TRBJ1-1	CASSPGRLNTEAFF
TRBV11-3	few	TRBJ2-5	CASSLDTGSKTQYF
TRBV5-5	-	TRBJ2-4	CASSLVPSGGDLAKNIQYF
TRBV7-9	-	TRBJ2-3	CASSSRRLAGGTDTQYF
TRBV7-2	-	TRBJ2-5	CASSLGGLAETQYF
TRBV19	few	TRBJ1-5	CASEGAGQPQHF
TRBV19	few	TRBJ2-1	CASTRGASYNEQFF
TRBV18	few	TRBJ2-2	CASSPPVTGSNTGELFF
TRBV7-2	many	TRBJ1-6	CASSLQPTNSPLHF
TRBV5-1	few	TRBJ2-1	CASSLGVAGGNYNEQFF
TRBV6-1	-	TRBJ2-5	CASSEDQAGLQYF
TRBV6-1	few	TRBJ1-6	CASRHPGQGFSPLHF
TRBV5-4	-	TRBJ2-4	CASSLAGGAKNIQYF
TRBV30	few	TRBJ1-5	CAWSGQGGQPQHF
TRBV7-2	many	TRBJ2-7	CASSLEVAGNYEQYF
TRBV19	few	TRBJ1-6	CASSGRGNSPLHF
TRBV7-9	many	TRBJ1-2	CASSPSRGYGYTF
TRBV29-1	few	TRBJ2-1	CSVDVRGSSYNEQFF
TRBV11-2	-	TRBJ1-6	CASSPWDSYNSPLHF
TRBV6-5	few	TRBJ1-3	CASSYGQGSGNTIYF
TRBV5-6	few	TRBJ1-4	CASSFQQGVKEKLFF
TRBV7-2	-	TRBJ2-4	CASSPRDRGDIQYF
TRBV18	few	TRBJ2-1	CASSPSRAGAGDEQFF
TRBV30	-	TRBJ1-2	CAWRGGPKYGYTF
TRBV7-2	few	TRBJ1-6	CASSLGLTNSPLHF
TRBV2	-	TRBJ2-3	CAIKTDSTDTQYF
TRBV13	many	TRBJ1-4	CASSLGQGRGEKLFF
TRBV6-6	many	TRBJ2-7	CASRSGSGAHEQYF
TRBV27	few	TRBJ2-5	CASSSTSGGAYQETQYF
TRBV18	few	TRBJ2-1	CASSPPGGTYNEQFF
TRBV7-8	-	TRBJ1-5	CASSLELGSNQPQHF
TRBV9	few	TRBJ1-2	CASSIRGEGANYGYTF
TRBV6-5	few	TRBJ2-1	CASSYGGAAGNEQFF
TRBV7-2	-	TRBJ2-3	CASSSYSGGTDTQYF
TRBV11-2	few	TRBJ2-3	CASSLDFTDTQYF
TRBV12-5	few	TRBJ2-1	CASGPGAGGFYNEQFF
TRBV5-1	-	TRBJ2-3	CASSLPLADGDTQYF
TRBV9	few	TRBJ2-3	CASSVVVKDTQYF
TRBV5-1	few	TRBJ2-2	CASSSRASGGTGELFF
TRBV14	-	TRBJ1-2	CASSLTGYGYTF
TRBV7-2	-	TRBJ2-7	CASSLELARYEQYF
TRBV28	-	TRBJ2-1	CASTPGGRDLFF
TRBV7-2	-	TRBJ1-5	CASSLTGEIAQPQHF
TRBV18	-	TRBJ2-7	CASSPGQGTYEQYF
TRBV7-6	-	TRBJ2-7	CASSGGSNHEQYF
TRBV27	few	TRBJ2-7	CASSSGQKVGEQYF
TRBV5-4	-	TRBJ2-1	CASSLDRVAYNEQFF
TRBV5-6	-	TRBJ1-2	CASRRTQGDGGYTF
TRBV4-3	-	TRBJ2-3	CASSQEGGGQGRDTQYF
TRBV28	-	TRBJ2-5	CAHCRGRETQYF
TRBV4-1	-	TRBJ2-4	CASSLSGGGEAKNIQYF
TRBV6-5	-	TRBJ2-2	CASNWGGTGELFF